Following are 9 T cell receptor beta chains from one sample sequenced in a study of shared clonotypes between healthy human individuals. The repertoire was sequenced with immunoSEQ multiplex PCR; TCRdb's copy has only in-frame clones and lacks some. This sample has 2 million to 3 million clones; 93% occur once, and the top ten carry approximately 0.37%. Sequenced sample: naive CD4+ T cells from PBMCs. The subset here: CD45RA+ positively selected. These receptors were obtained from a man aged 18 to 29 in good health. Some clones in this sample may be carry-over from other donors' samples.

The CDR3 spells CASSEVGRGNEQFF. The CDR3 DNA follows: TGTGCCAGCAGTGAAGTAGGCAGGGGAAATGAGCAGTTCTTC. J is TRBJ2-1 and V is TRBV25-1, with TRBD1 as a possible D gene (6 bases). Germline CDR1 MGHDK, CDR2 SYGVNS. The CDR3 length is 14 residues. Trimming stripped 2 bases from V and 7 bases from J, with 12 bases between.

The chain combines TRBV18 with TRBJ2-7, with a weak D call TRBD1 (5 bases). Germline-derived CDR1 and CDR2 are KGHSH and LQKENI. Trimming took 3 bases from V and 0 from J, leaving 18 bases between them. The CDR3 is 17 amino acids. The CDR3 nucleotides are TGTGCCAGCTCACCTACCCCCTTGGGTGACAGCTCCTACGAGCAGTACTTC. Translated: CASSPTPLGDSSYEQYF.

The chain recombines TRBV2 with TRBJ2-6; no reliable D call. Looked up from germline, CDR1 is SNHLY and CDR2 is FYNNEI. Deletions cut 6 bases from V and 3 bases from J, with 6 bases between. The CDR3 is 13 residues long. CDR3 region: CASRVGGANVLTF. The CDR3 nucleotides are TGTGCCAGCAGGGTGGGTGGGGCCAACGTCCTGACTTTC.

Of note for this clone: The same CDR3 also results from other DNA sequences found in this sample. V usage is TRBV5-1 and J usage is TRBJ1-2, with D possibly being TRBD1 (5 bases). From germline, CDR1 is SGHRS and CDR2 YFSETQ. This CDR3 contains 13 residues. The germline V and J ends were trimmed by 4 bases and 1 base, with 8 bases remaining between them. Here the CDR3 reads CASSLGGNYGYTF. The CDR3 coding sequence is TGCGCCAGCAGCCTGGGGGGTAACTATGGCTACACCTTC.

This chain uses TRBV13 with TRBJ1-5; no definite D call. Trimming took 4 bases from V and 7 from J, leaving 11 bases between them. Germline CDR1 reads PRHDT; CDR2 reads FYEKMQ (reference sequence). The CDR3 extends over 13 amino acids. The CDR3 bases are TGTGCCAGCAGCTCCGGGAGCAGCCAGCCCCAGCATTTT. As protein: CASSSGSSQPQHF. Using reference TRBV13 and TRBJ1-5 for the parts outside the CDR3, the full variable domain is AAGVIQSPRHLIKEKRETATLKCYPIPRHDTVYWYQQGPGQDPQFLISFYEKMQSDKGSIPDRFSAQQFSDYHSELNMSSLELGDSALYFCASSSGSSQPQHFGDGTRLSIL.

The chain has TRBV29-1 and TRBJ2-3; the D gene is possibly TRBD2 (6 bases). The length of the CDR3 is 13 residues. The V end was cut by 8 bases, the J end by 3 bases, with 15 bases between. The V gene's germline CDR1 is SQVTM and CDR2 ANQGSEA. The CDR3 DNA reads TGCAGCTCCCGGACTAAGGGGACAGATACGCAGTATTTT. Translation gives CSSRTKGTDTQYF.

In its sample, this clone was seen once. This same CDR3 is encoded by further DNA sequences in the sample. The chain uses TRBV9 and TRBJ1-2; 9 positions match TRBD1. Germline CDR1 is SGDLS and CDR2 is YYNGEE. The CDR3 extends over 14 amino acids. V was clipped by 2 bases and J by 4 bases; unmatched bases: 3. CDR3 bases: TGTGCCAGCAGCGTGGACAGGGGATCCTATGGCTACACCTTC. This translates into CASSVDRGSYGYTF.

This chain uses TRBV6-1 with TRBJ1-1; D not certain. CDR1 MNHNS and CDR2 SASEGT come from the germline V gene. This CDR3 is built from 14 residues. Deletions cut 2 bases from V and 3 bases from J, with 10 bases between. The CDR3: CASSERGFDTEAFF. CDR3 DNA sequence: TGTGCCAGCAGTGAAAGAGGTTTTGACACTGAAGCTTTCTTT.

This chain links TRBV5-1 with TRBJ2-3; D unclear. V was cut by 4 bases and J by 1 base, with 13 bases left in between. Per the germline V gene, CDR1 is SGHRS and CDR2 is YFSETQ. This CDR3 has 15 residues. The CDR3: CASSMAPLGTDTQYF. The CDR3 nucleotides read TGCGCCAGCAGCATGGCCCCATTGGGCACAGATACGCAGTATTTT. The variable domain in full, completed from reference TRBV5-1 and TRBJ2-3, reads KAGVTQTPRYLIKTRGQQVTLSCSPISGHRSVSWYQQTPGQGLQFLFEYFSETQRNKGNFPGRFSGRQFSNSRSEMNVSTLELGDSALYLCASSMAPLGTDTQYFGPGTRLTVL.